This T cell receptor (beta chain) was sequenced in a study of identifying expanded T cells in peripheral blood. The study, taken as a whole, reports: Variance in clone template counts between two-week samples significantly increased with total template count across all healthy donors. Around 1.2 clones differed between technical replicates, versus approximately 16 and 19 over time.

Using immunoSEQ multiplex PCR, the repertoire was profiled, and TCRdb retains in-frame clones only, with some absent. Of over 90,000 clones listed, more than 70% are singletons. V shed 7 bases and J 1 base; nucleotides not matched to a gene: 6. The CDR3 is 14 amino acids. Germline V gene data show CDR1 as SGDLS and CDR2 as YYNGEE. Healthy donors had no documented immune events, such as infections, while sampled. This clone has a single count. The antigen remains unidentified. The specimen sequenced was blood. The gene calls are TRBV9 and TRBJ1-1; 8 positions match TRBD1. The receptor was derived from a person between 18 and 69 years old in good health. CDR3 sequence: CASQKGQANTEAFF. CDR3 bases: TGTGCCAGCCAAAAGGGACAGGCGAACACTGAAGCTTTCTTT. Complete variable domain (other parts from reference TRBV9 and TRBJ1-1): DSGVTQTPKHLITATGQRVTLRCSPRSGDLSVYWYQQSLDQGLQFLIQYYNGEERAKGNILERFSAQQFPDLHSELNLSSLELGDSALYFCASQKGQANTEAFFGQGTRLTVV.